The entry that follows covers one T cell receptor beta chain sequence. As yet, its antigen is unknown. The data originate from a study of cytomegalovirus exposure and HLA in healthy donors. In the study overall: The approximately 120 million unique TCR beta sequences, from roughly 180 million T cells, were found by an earlier analysis. Study observations and caveats: Being productive about 90% or about 30% of the time was typical of most TCR beta V segments in an earlier analysis. Presence/absence analyses assumed roughly uniform sequencing depth across donors, which may not hold. Researchers catalogued roughly 170 TCR beta chains as cytomegalovirus-associated.

V was clipped by 6 bases and J by 9 bases; unmatched bases: 10. CDR1 and CDR2 from the germline V gene are SGHRS and YFSETQ. The CDR3 extends over 14 amino acids. PCR was performed using 60 Vbeta and 13 Jbeta primers. TCRdb keeps only in-frame clones here, not all; method: immunoSEQ multiplex PCR. The sample lists 90,000 to 95,000 clones, around 76% seen once, with 0.57% in the top ten. Specimen: PBMCs. The source of this sequence is a man aged 30 to 39 in good health and CMV-seronegative. This chain connects TRBV5-1 to TRBJ2-1, with 9 bases fitting TRBD2. In nucleotides, the CDR3 is TGCGCCAGCATTGCGGGGGGGATTCGAGGTGAGCAGTTCTTC. The encoded protein is CASIAGGIRGEQFF.